Presented here are 21 T cell receptor beta chains from one specimen sequenced in a study of glioma-infiltrating T cells. Amplification of TCR alpha and beta CDR3 regions from RNA used iRepertoire nested multiplex PCR. MiXCR was run by TCRdb on the multiplex PCR reads, yielding one entry per CDR3 protein. The sample lists about 140,000 distinct CDR3 sequences; about 39% were seen once. Specimen: glioma tissue, nonneoplastic brain tissue, or PBMCs (not recorded which). The receptors shown here come from a human donor with low-grade glioma or glioblastoma, undergoing nonglioma brain surgery, or in good health (not recorded which).

This clonotype was observed a few times. The gene calls are TRBV7-2 and TRBJ1-6, with D hard to call. There are 15 residues in the CDR3. Germline CDR1 SGHTA, CDR2 FQGNSA. The V and J ends lost 1 base and 3 bases respectively, with 7 bases between them. The CDR3 loop is CASSLVANYNSPLHF. The CDR3 DNA sequence: TGTGCCAGCAGCTTAGTTGCCAACTATAATTCACCCCTCCACTTT.

The chain couples TRBV6-6 to TRBJ2-3, with D possibly called TRBD1 or TRBD2 (5 bases each). V gave up 5 bases and J gave up 2 bases, with 20 bases separating them. This CDR3 is built from 17 residues. The germline CDR1 and CDR2 sequences are MNHNY and SVGAGI (reference sequence). The CDR3 bases are TGTGCCAGCAGTCCGATTGGGGGATTTCAATTCACAGATACGCAGTATTTT. It codes for CASSPIGGFQFTDTQYF.

The gene calls are TRBV10-3 and TRBJ1-1, with unresolved D. V was pared by 2 bases and J by 4 bases, with 11 bases between. The germline CDR1 and CDR2 sequences are ENHRY and SYGVKD. The CDR3 has 14 residues. As DNA, the CDR3 is TGTGCCATCAGTGAGCACGGAAAGGGCACTGAAGCTTTCTTT. Translation: CAISEHGKGTEAFF.

This clonotype was observed a handful of times. The rearrangement uses TRBV4-1 and TRBJ1-2, with a tentative D call TRBD1 (5 bases). The length of the CDR3 is 15 residues. The V gene lost 2 bases and the J gene lost 5 bases, with 15 bases spanning the gap. Germline CDR1 MGHRA, CDR2 YSYEKL. The CDR3: CASSQRGSNWYGYTF. The DNA of the CDR3 is TGCGCCAGCAGCCAACGGGGCAGCAACTGGTATGGCTACACCTTC.

V is TRBV24-1 and J is TRBJ2-5, with TRBD1 identical over 11 bases. Losses at the gene ends were 0 bases for V and 0 bases for J; bases not matched to a gene: 2. Germline CDR1 and CDR2: KGHDR and SFDVKD. CDR3 length equals 17 residues. The CDR3 loop is CATSDLPGQGDQETQYF. CDR3 DNA sequence: TGTGCCACCAGTGATTTGCCGGGACAGGGGGACCAAGAGACCCAGTACTTC.

With regard to this clonotype: This may arise from a read error, as a much more abundant clone is one base away. J is TRBJ1-1 and V is TRBV27, with TRBD1 matching over 8 bases. CDR3 size: 11 residues. The ends lost 5 bases at V and 14 bases at J; junction bases unmatched: 7. Germline V gives CDR1 MNHEY, CDR2 SMNVEV (reference sequence). The CDR3 sequence: CASSQRQGLFF. CDR3 DNA sequence: TGTGCCAGCAGTCAACGACAGGGGCTCTTCTTT.

This clonotype was observed a few times. This rearrangement joins TRBV4-3 to TRBJ2-3; a weak D match, TRBD1 (5 bases). Per the germline V gene, CDR1 is LGHNA and CDR2 is YSLEER. The ends were cut back, 3 bases at V and 3 bases at J, with 16 bases in the middle. This CDR3 region has 16 residues. The CDR3 DNA follows: TGCGCCAGCAGCCATACACAGGCCTCCGGGACAGATACGCAGTATTTT. Its translation is CASSHTQASGTDTQYF.

The chain links TRBV4-1 to TRBJ2-5, with no clear D. V lost 1 base and J 2 bases, leaving 8 bases between the germline ends. The germline V gene encodes CDR1 MGHRA and CDR2 YSYEKL. This CDR3 spans 14 amino acids. CDR3 coding DNA: TGCGCCAGCAGCCAAGGAAGGGATCAAGAGACCCAGTACTTC. Encoded protein: CASSQGRDQETQYF.

The chain couples TRBV6-4 to TRBJ1-5; TRBD1 might be the D (5 bases). The CDR3 length is 14 residues. Germline-derived CDR1 and CDR2 are MRHNA and SNTAGT. V dropped 10 bases and J dropped 7 bases, with 20 bases sitting between them. The CDR3 DNA is TGTGCCACTAAGTCCAGGGTATCGCAACAGCCCCAGCATTTT. Protein: CATKSRVSQQPQHF.

The V and J genes are TRBV6-1 and TRBJ1-2, with D possibly matching TRBD1 (6 bases). The CDR3 runs to 14 residues. Germline V gives CDR1 MNHNS, CDR2 SASEGT. The ends were cut back, 1 base at V and 3 bases at J, with 9 bases in the middle. This CDR3 is CASSEDREDYGYTF. Here the CDR3 DNA reads TGTGCCAGCAGTGAAGACAGGGAGGACTATGGCTACACCTTC.

This clonotype is medium-sized (0.01 to 0.1%) within its sample. The chain employs TRBV28 and TRBJ2-7; a possible D gene is TRBD2 (6 bases). CDR3 length: 13 amino acids. Germline CDR1 and CDR2: MDHEN and SYDVKM. The V end lost 6 bases, the J end lost 0 bases, and 9 bases lay between the germline ends. The CDR3 region has the DNA TGTGCCAGCAGCCGTAGCGGCTCCTACGAGCAGTACTTC. Its protein product is CASSRSGSYEQYF.

Written as DNA, the CDR3 is TGTGCCAGCAGTGCCGACAGGCGCGGGGAGACCCAGTACTTC. Amino acids: CASSADRRGETQYF. The genes are TRBV6-1 and TRBJ2-7; possible D gene TRBD1, 6 bases. The J call may be faulty, since TRBJ2-5 better matches the DNA end. The CDR3 is 14 amino acids. Germline values: CDR1 MNHNS, CDR2 SASEGT.

This clonotype occurred many times. V is TRBV4-3 and J is TRBJ1-1; D is uncertain. The CDR3 contains 13 residues. V lost 0 bases, J lost 3 bases, and 5 bases lay in between. The germline V gene encodes CDR1 LGHNA and CDR2 YSLEER. The CDR3 reads CASSQDLHTEAFF. The CDR3 DNA reads TGCGCCAGCAGCCAAGACCTTCACACTGAAGCTTTCTTT.

This clonotype came up once. The chain carries TRBV19 and TRBJ1-5, with D perhaps TRBD1 (5 bases). With 4 bases removed from V and 2 bases from J, the gap between germline ends came to 9 bases. This CDR3 comprises 14 residues. Germline CDR1 and CDR2: LNHDA and SQIVND (reference sequence). The CDR3 protein is CASSSRGRNQPQHF. In DNA, the CDR3 is TGTGCCAGTAGTAGTAGGGGTCGCAATCAGCCCCAGCATTTT. Drawing the rest from reference TRBV19 and TRBJ1-5, the complete variable domain is DGGITQSPKYLFRKEGQNVTLSCEQNLNHDAMYWYRQDPGQGLRLIYYSQIVNDFQKGDIAEGYSVSREKKESFPLTVTSAQKNPTAFYLCASSSRGRNQPQHFGDGTRLSIL.

The chain carries TRBV28 and TRBJ1-1, with D unresolved. Germline lookup yields CDR1 MDHEN and CDR2 SYDVKM. The CDR3 spans 15 residues. V lost 1 base, J lost 2 bases, and 11 bases lay in between. In nucleotides, the CDR3 is TGTGCCAGCAGTTTATCGGACTCGAGCAACACTGAAGCTTTCTTT. Translated: CASSLSDSSNTEAFF. Full variable domain (missing parts from reference TRBV28 and TRBJ1-1): DVKVTQSSRYLVKRTGEKVFLECVQDMDHENMFWYRQDPGLGLRLIYFSYDVKMKEKGDIPEGYSVSREKKERFSLILESASTNQTSMYLCASSLSDSSNTEAFFGQGTRLTVV.

This clonotype was seen more than once but under ten times. A much bigger clone sits one base away, suggesting this may be a read error. This chain links TRBV12-3 or TRBV12-4 with TRBJ2-3; D ambiguous. V dropped 4 bases and J dropped 7 bases, with 9 bases sitting between them. The CDR3 sequence is 12 residues long. The CDR3 region has the DNA TGTGCCAGCAGTTCGAGCGTAAATACGCAGTATTTT. It encodes CASSSSVNTQYF.

This clonotype was picked up many times. This chain links TRBV6-1 with TRBJ2-1; the match to TRBD2 covers 14 bases. This CDR3 has 15 amino acids. The ends lost 6 bases at V and 7 bases at J; junction bases unmatched: 5. Germline CDR1 MNHNS, CDR2 SASEGT. CDR3 nucleotide sequence: TGTGCCAGCAGATCCGGGACTAGCGGGGGTAATGAGCAGTTCTTC. Amino acid sequence: CASRSGTSGGNEQFF.

V usage is TRBV20-1 and J usage is TRBJ1-1; maybe TRBD1 (5 bases). From germline, CDR1 is DFQATT and CDR2 SNEGSKA (reference sequence). CDR3 size: 13 residues. V was trimmed by 0 bases and J by 5 bases, leaving 10 bases between them. The CDR3 DNA follows: TGCAGTGCTAGAGATCGTGGGGGGACTGAAGCTTTCTTT. Translated: CSARDRGGTEAFF.

Points on this clonotype: At one boundary the junction diverges from the germline segment, which might be a read error. V and J are TRBV7-2 and TRBJ2-1; 10 bases are a match to TRBD1. Germline CDR1 is SGHTA and CDR2 is FQGNSA. The CDR3 totals 15 residues. The CDR3 coding sequence is TGTGCCCGCAGCCGGGACAGGGGATGGTACAATGAGCAGTTCTTC. Protein product: CARSRDRGWYNEQFF. The entire variable domain, with the rest obtained from reference TRBV7-2 and TRBJ2-1, is as follows: GAGVSQSPSNKVTEKGKDVELRCDPISGHTALYWYRQSLGQGLEFLIYFQGNSAPDKSGLPSDRFSAERTGGSVSTLTIQRTQQEDSAVYLCARSRDRGWYNEQFFGPGTRLTVL.

In its sample, this clonotype was seen a few times. The DNA for the CDR3 is TGTGCCAGCAGATGGACCCTCCCCACAGATACGCAGTATTTT. This translates into CASRWTLPTDTQYF. The rearrangement links TRBV28 to TRBJ2-3; D not resolved. Trimming cost V 6 bases and J 2 bases, with 12 bases left between them. This CDR3 has 14 residues. Germline values: CDR1 MDHEN, CDR2 SYDVKM.

This clonotype came up a few times. V is TRBV6-2 or TRBV6-3 and J is TRBJ2-5, with 8 bases lining up with TRBD1. Losses at the gene ends were 5 bases for V and 1 base for J; bases not matched to a gene: 6. There are 15 residues in the CDR3. Germline values: CDR1 MNHEY, CDR2 SVGEGT. Here the CDR3 reads CASSRDRTLQETQYF. The CDR3 DNA reads as TGTGCCAGCAGTCGGGACAGGACCCTCCAAGAGACCCAGTACTTC.